The TCR beta chain described here comes from a study of cytomegalovirus exposure and HLA in healthy donors. Between the trimmed V and J ends, which lost 5 bases and 0 bases, there was a span of 14 bases. There are 16 residues in the CDR3. Germline V gene lookup returns CDR1 SGHTA and CDR2 FQGNSA. Both 60 Vbeta primers and 13 Jbeta primers went into the PCR. Profiling relied on immunoSEQ multiplex PCR, and the TCRdb table lists in-frame clones only, not all of them. This sample has 80,000 to 130,000 clones; about 79% occur once, and the top ten carry roughly 3.7%. The sample consisted of PBMCs. The TCR was taken from a female donor in good health and CMV-seropositive. V is TRBV7-2 and J is TRBJ1-3; D unresolved. The CDR3 nucleotides are TGTGCCAGCAGCCCGCGGATCCAGAGCTCTGGAAACACCATATATTTT. The encoded protein is CASSPRIQSSGNTIYF.